This T cell receptor beta chain was recorded in a study of CD8 T cells in ankylosing spondylitis (dated by TCRdb to between 2016 and 2019). For the wider study: The study set out to find disease-linked TCR variants by profiling T cell receptor beta repertoires in ankylosing spondylitis patients and healthy donors. Peripheral blood samples were taken, and synovial fluid was additionally collected from ankylosing spondylitis patients. The full study cohort was made up of 25 ankylosing spondylitis patients and more than 90 healthy donors. Study-wide conclusions, independent of this receptor: Some of the motif variants had been reported before in the synovial fluid and blood of reactive arthritis patients, a finding that suggests common disease-initiation mechanisms. The disease-linked clones had a CD8+ phenotype and were found at relatively low frequencies in peripheral blood. Blood from ankylosing spondylitis patients appeared to be characterized by a TCR beta motif composed of several highly homologous amino acid variants. Significant enrichment of the disease-linked clones was reported in matched synovial fluid samples from ankylosing spondylitis patients.

The table lists this clonotype with a few counts. What this receptor recognizes is not known. No much larger clonotype is one base removed from it; base qualities were not supplied. V loses 1 base of germline sequence and J loses 8 bases, and the interval between the two ends is 11 bases. Spanning cysteine to phenylalanine, the CDR3 consists of 14 amino acids. Only the CDR3 DNA stays, 42 bases, in frame from base 1. Sequencing was performed on an Illumina HiSeq 2500. TCR beta libraries were prepared by quantitative 5'-RACE with molecular barcodes. The study's processing was this. Disease-linked TCR variants were identified with a new computational method built on a probabilistic model of VDJ rearrangement. Using fastp at Q25 and MiXCR, TCRdb reprocessed the public reads and kept productive beta chains. CDR3 protein duplicates are merged, each entry listing the most common genes and DNA. The V and J calls here are based on TCRdb, not the publication. Counted in this sample were 500,000 to 550,000 distinct CDR3 sequences; about 13% of them appeared once. The ten biggest clones cover approximately 6.3% of the sample.

The TCR sequence derives from a male donor with ankylosing spondylitis. The sample comprised blood, either unsorted or a sorted T cell fraction (not recorded which). The chain is made from TRBV12-3 or TRBV12-4 and TRBJ1-4, with no reliable assignment of the D segment. CDR3 reads: CASSLGEVGEKLFF. The DNA sequence is TGTGCCAGCAGTTTAGGGGAAGTCGGCGAAAAACTGTTTTTT.